The rows below give T cell receptor beta chains drawn from one sample of a study of T cell responses to AZD1222 COVID-19 vaccine. The table came from immunoSEQ multiplex PCR; TCRdb's copy has only in-frame clones and leaves some out. The profile shows over 75,000 clones, around 88% of them singletons. The sequences come from peripheral blood, collected 28 days after the second AZD1222 dose. Every receptor here comes from an adult who received the AZD1222 COVID-19 vaccine. The CDR3 runs from the conserved cysteine through the conserved F or W. A D gene is named only where the DNA matches it firmly. Where a row states a size, it is once, few, many or the class of an expanded clone; other rows omit it.

CASSQEGSGTQYF,TGCGCCAGCAGCCAAGAGGGATCTGGTACGCAGTATTTT,few,TRBV4-3,.,TRBJ2-3
CASSPGGPLRETQYF,TGTGCCAGCAGCCCAGGGGGCCCCCTGAGGGAGACCCAGTACTTC,.,TRBV7-2,TRBD1,TRBJ2-5
CASSLGQGNTIYF,TGTGCCAGCTCCCTGGGACAGGGAAACACCATATATTTT,.,TRBV18,TRBD1,TRBJ1-3
CASGLVLTREGGEAFF,TGTGCTAGTGGTTTGGTACTTACAAGAGAGGGGGGTGAAGCTTTCTTT,.,TRBV12-5,.,TRBJ1-1
CASSYSKGEVNTEAFF,TGTGCCAGCAGTTACTCGAAAGGGGAGGTGAACACTGAAGCTTTCTTT,.,TRBV6-2/TRBV6-3,.,TRBJ1-1
CASSLSGYGYTF,TGTGCCAGCAGCTTATCTGGCTATGGCTACACCTTC,.,TRBV7-2,.,TRBJ1-2
CSVLPPYRTHEAFF,TGCAGCGTCCTACCCCCTTACAGGACCCATGAAGCTTTCTTT,few,TRBV29-1,.,TRBJ1-1
CARRGGDRGANVLTF,TGTGCCCGTCGGGGGGGGGACCGGGGGGCCAACGTCCTGACTTTC,.,TRBV19,TRBD2,TRBJ2-6
CASAGNAYEQYF,TGTGCCAGCGCAGGGAACGCCTACGAGCAGTACTTC,.,TRBV6-5,.,TRBJ2-7
CASSLTNSPLHF,TGTGCCAGCAGTTTGACAAATTCACCCCTCCACTTT,.,TRBV6-2/TRBV6-3,.,TRBJ1-6
CASSLQGASTDTQYF,TGTGCCAGCAGTTTACAGGGGGCTAGCACAGATACGCAGTATTTT,.,TRBV2,TRBD1,TRBJ2-3
CASSQDGKGRSYEQYF,TGTGCCAGCAGCCAAGATGGGAAGGGGCGCTCCTACGAGCAGTACTTC,once,TRBV4-2,.,TRBJ2-7
CAISRDRIQETQYF,TGTGCCATCAGCCGAGACAGGATACAAGAGACCCAGTACTTC,.,TRBV10-3,.,TRBJ2-5
CSARRDEKLFF,TGCAGTGCCCGGCGCGACGAAAAACTGTTTTTT,.,TRBV20-1,.,TRBJ1-4
CASSQTPGGWGNQPQHF,TGCGCCAGCAGCCAAACCCCCGGGGGTTGGGGCAATCAGCCCCAGCATTTT,.,TRBV4-1,.,TRBJ1-5
CASTWGDMNTEAFF,TGTGCCAGCACTTGGGGGGACATGAACACTGAAGCTTTCTTT,few,TRBV7-9,.,TRBJ1-1
CASSIHDYGYTF,TGTGCCAGCAGTATCCATGACTATGGCTACACCTTC,.,TRBV6-5,.,TRBJ1-2
CASSETGNTEAFF,TGTGCCAGCAGCGAAACAGGGAACACTGAAGCTTTCTTT,.,TRBV9,.,TRBJ1-1
CASSLPTGLYGYTF,TGCGCCAGCAGCCTCCCGACAGGGCTCTATGGCTACACCTTC,.,TRBV5-1,TRBD1,TRBJ1-2
CASSFDFSTDTQYF,TGTGCCAGCAGCTTTGACTTTAGCACAGATACGCAGTATTTT,.,TRBV7-2,.,TRBJ2-3
CASSPDGLNTEAFF,TGTGCCAGCAGCCCGGACGGTCTGAACACTGAAGCTTTCTTT,few,TRBV13,.,TRBJ1-1
CASSVGLAGYYF,TGTGCCAGCAGTGTGGGACTAGCGGGCTACTACTTC,.,TRBV2,TRBD2,TRBJ2-5
CASSVEPVSYEQYF,TGTGCCAGCAGCGTAGAACCAGTCTCCTACGAGCAGTACTTC,few,TRBV9,.,TRBJ2-7
CAIPGQGLFTGELFF,TGTGCCATCCCGGGACAGGGACTGTTCACCGGGGAGCTGTTTTTT,.,TRBV7-9,TRBD1,TRBJ2-2
CAIKDRVSYEQYF,TGTGCCATCAAGGACAGGGTCTCCTACGAGCAGTACTTC,.,TRBV2,TRBD1,TRBJ2-7
CASRDGGGGYEQYF,TGCGCCAGCCGGGACGGCGGGGGCGGTTACGAGCAGTACTTC,.,TRBV5-1,.,TRBJ2-7
CASSLAGGASYTF,TGTGCCAGCAGCTTGGCCGGGGGCGCGAGCTACACCTTC,.,TRBV5-5,.,TRBJ1-2
CASSVAVRASEQYF,TGTGCCAGCAGCGTAGCAGTCAGGGCAAGCGAGCAGTACTTC,.,TRBV9,.,TRBJ2-7
CASSSPATPSYEQYF,TGTGCCAGCAGTTCTCCAGCTACCCCATCCTACGAGCAGTACTTC,.,TRBV28,.,TRBJ2-7